The TCR beta chain under discussion was sequenced for a study of control samples from healthy donors and cancer patients. The method was immunoSEQ multiplex PCR; TCRdb's version includes in-frame clones alone and lacks a portion of them. The data hold fewer than 30,000 clones, with approximately 85% observed a single time. Per the germline V gene, CDR1 is LNHDA and CDR2 is SQIVND (reference sequence). V shed 6 bases and J 4 bases; nucleotides not matched to a gene: 14. CDR3 length: 17 amino acids. The chain combines TRBV19 with TRBJ2-1; 8 positions agree with TRBD2. The receptor was derived from a woman aged 60-75 years with head and neck cancer. Sample: PBMCs. CDR3 sequence: CASRDSGTLGGYNEQFF. Written as DNA, the CDR3 is TGTGCCAGTAGGGATAGCGGGACGCTCGGGGGGTACAATGAGCAGTTCTTC.